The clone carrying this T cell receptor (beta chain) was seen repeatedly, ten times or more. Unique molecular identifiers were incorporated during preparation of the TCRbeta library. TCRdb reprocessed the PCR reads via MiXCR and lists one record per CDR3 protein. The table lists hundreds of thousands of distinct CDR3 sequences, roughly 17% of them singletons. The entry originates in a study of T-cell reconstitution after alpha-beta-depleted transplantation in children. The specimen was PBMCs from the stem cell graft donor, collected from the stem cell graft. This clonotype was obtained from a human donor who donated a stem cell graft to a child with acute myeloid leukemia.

The CDR3 DNA follows: TGTGCCAGCAGGGTCCGACAGGGAGGCAAAAACATTCAGTACTTC. Translating it yields CASRVRQGGKNIQYF. The rearrangement joins TRBV5-6 to TRBJ2-4, with TRBD1 as a possible D gene (7 bases). Germline CDR1 and CDR2: SGHDT and YYEEEE. The CDR3 length is 15 residues. Trimming took 5 bases from V and 3 from J, leaving 15 bases between them.